This is a list of T cell receptor beta chains from one sample in a study of blood T cell repertoires in COVID-19. The protocol was immunoSEQ multiplex PCR, while the TCRdb copy is restricted to in-frame clones and leaves out a portion. The repertoire includes roughly 190,000 clones, approximately 80% of them detected once, and more than 14% sits in the top ten. Material: peripheral blood. All receptors derive from a woman in her sixties or seventies with COVID-19, enrolled during active disease. Each CDR3 is given with its conserved first and last residue. D genes are given only for firm matches. Expanded clones are given a class, and other clones once, few, many or no size at all.

clone_size: once; j_call: TRBJ1-2; d_call: TRBD1; v_call: TRBV28; cdr3_nt: TGTGCCAGCAGTTTACTAGGGGGCCCCGGCTATGGCTACACCTTC; cdr3_aa: CASSLLGGPGYGYTF
clone_size: NA; j_call: TRBJ1-1; d_call: TRBD1; v_call: TRBV28; cdr3_nt: TGTGCCAGCAGCGCCAGGGGGCTCTCTGAAGCTTTCTTT; cdr3_aa: CASSARGLSEAFF
clone_size: NA; j_call: TRBJ1-5; d_call: NA; v_call: TRBV18; cdr3_nt: TGTGCCAGCTCACCCCTCGGAGGCCAGCCCCAGCATTTT; cdr3_aa: CASSPLGGQPQHF
clone_size: NA; j_call: TRBJ1-3; d_call: TRBD1; v_call: TRBV28; cdr3_nt: TGTGCCAGCAGTTTAGGGAGGACAGGGGGGAACACCATATATTTT; cdr3_aa: CASSLGRTGGNTIYF
clone_size: NA; j_call: TRBJ1-5; d_call: NA; v_call: TRBV30; cdr3_nt: TGTGCCTGGAGAGCCCCAGGGTATCGTGGCGACCAGCCCCAGCATTTT; cdr3_aa: CAWRAPGYRGDQPQHF
clone_size: NA; j_call: TRBJ2-4; d_call: TRBD2; v_call: TRBV5-5; cdr3_nt: TGTGCCAGCAGCCTCCCCCCGCTAGCGGGGGGGCAGGTCAAAAACATTCAGTACTTC; cdr3_aa: CASSLPPLAGGQVKNIQYF
clone_size: NA; j_call: TRBJ1-2; d_call: NA; v_call: TRBV28; cdr3_nt: TGTGCCAGCAGTTTTTCCATCTATGGCTACACCTTC; cdr3_aa: CASSFSIYGYTF
clone_size: NA; j_call: TRBJ2-3; d_call: TRBD2; v_call: TRBV27; cdr3_nt: TGTGCCAGCAGCCGTGCCAGCGGGAGGACAGATACGCAGTATTTT; cdr3_aa: CASSRASGRTDTQYF
clone_size: NA; j_call: TRBJ2-1; d_call: NA; v_call: TRBV2; cdr3_nt: TGTGCCACCGCGGACACAGGGGAGCAGTTCTTC; cdr3_aa: CATADTGEQFF
clone_size: NA; j_call: TRBJ2-3; d_call: NA; v_call: TRBV2; cdr3_nt: TGTGCCAGCAGCTTACTCTCTGCAGATACGCAGTATTTT; cdr3_aa: CASSLLSADTQYF
clone_size: NA; j_call: TRBJ2-7; d_call: NA; v_call: TRBV27; cdr3_nt: TGTGCCAGCAGTTCCATAGTCGGGAGCTCGGGGCAGTACTTC; cdr3_aa: CASSSIVGSSGQYF
clone_size: NA; j_call: TRBJ1-5; d_call: NA; v_call: TRBV28; cdr3_nt: TGTGCCAGCAGTTTTCCTGGAGCCCAGCATTTT; cdr3_aa: CASSFPGAQHF
clone_size: once; j_call: TRBJ2-1; d_call: TRBD2; v_call: TRBV9; cdr3_nt: TGTGCCAGCAGCGTAAGTTCAGCGGGGGGGCAGAATGAGCAGTTCTTC; cdr3_aa: CASSVSSAGGQNEQFF
clone_size: NA; j_call: TRBJ2-1; d_call: TRBD2; v_call: TRBV19; cdr3_nt: TGTGCCAGTAGTTCCAGCGGGAGGGCAGCTGAGCAGTTCTTC; cdr3_aa: CASSSSGRAAEQFF
clone_size: NA; j_call: TRBJ2-7; d_call: NA; v_call: TRBV10-3; cdr3_nt: TGTGCCATCAGTGAGCCCTTCAGGGGTTCCCCCTACGAGCAGTACTTC; cdr3_aa: CAISEPFRGSPYEQYF
clone_size: NA; j_call: TRBJ2-1; d_call: NA; v_call: TRBV5-6; cdr3_nt: TGTGCCAGCACCCTTTTAAGGAGCTCCTACAATGAGCAGTTCTTC; cdr3_aa: CASTLLRSSYNEQFF
clone_size: NA; j_call: TRBJ2-7; d_call: TRBD2; v_call: TRBV29-1; cdr3_nt: TGCAGCGCAGCTAGCGGCTCCTACGAGCAGTACTTC; cdr3_aa: CSAASGSYEQYF
clone_size: NA; j_call: TRBJ2-5; d_call: TRBD2; v_call: TRBV27; cdr3_nt: TGTGCCAGCAGTTTACTAGGGGAGGGAAAGACCCAGTACTTC; cdr3_aa: CASSLLGEGKTQYF
clone_size: once; j_call: TRBJ2-5; d_call: TRBD1; v_call: TRBV5-6; cdr3_nt: TGTGCCAGCAGCTTTACCGACAGGGCCCAAGAGACCCAGTACTTC; cdr3_aa: CASSFTDRAQETQYF
clone_size: NA; j_call: TRBJ1-2; d_call: TRBD1; v_call: TRBV7-9; cdr3_nt: TGTGCCAGCAGCTCCGGACAGGGGGGATTTGGCTACACCTTC; cdr3_aa: CASSSGQGGFGYTF
clone_size: NA; j_call: TRBJ1-2; d_call: NA; v_call: TRBV6-2/TRBV6-3; cdr3_nt: TGTGCCAGCAGCCTATCTTCAGGTAGCTACACCTTC; cdr3_aa: CASSLSSGSYTF
clone_size: NA; j_call: TRBJ2-1; d_call: TRBD2; v_call: TRBV19; cdr3_nt: TGTGCCAGTAGTATTGGCGGCCCTAGCGGGAAGAATGAGCAGTTCTTC; cdr3_aa: CASSIGGPSGKNEQFF
clone_size: NA; j_call: TRBJ2-3; d_call: NA; v_call: TRBV6-2/TRBV6-3; cdr3_nt: TGTGCCAGCAGTTACCTAAACACAGATACGCAGTATTTT; cdr3_aa: CASSYLNTDTQYF
clone_size: NA; j_call: TRBJ1-1; d_call: NA; v_call: TRBV5-1; cdr3_nt: TGCGCCAGCAGCTTGAGTCCGGGGGGGATCACTGAAGCTTTCTTT; cdr3_aa: CASSLSPGGITEAFF
clone_size: NA; j_call: TRBJ1-6; d_call: NA; v_call: TRBV3-1/TRBV3-2; cdr3_nt: TGTGCCAGCAGCCGACGGACGACAGGAGAATCACCCCTCCACTTT; cdr3_aa: CASSRRTTGESPLHF
clone_size: NA; j_call: TRBJ2-5; d_call: NA; v_call: TRBV20-1; cdr3_nt: TGCAGTGCTAGCGGGGAGACCCAGTACTTC; cdr3_aa: CSASGETQYF
clone_size: few; j_call: TRBJ1-1; d_call: NA; v_call: TRBV30; cdr3_nt: TGTGCCTGGAGTGTTACAGCGAACACTGAAGCTTTCTTT; cdr3_aa: CAWSVTANTEAFF
clone_size: NA; j_call: TRBJ1-1; d_call: NA; v_call: TRBV15; cdr3_nt: TGTGCCACCAGCAGAGATGCGGGGAACACTGAAGCTTTCTTT; cdr3_aa: CATSRDAGNTEAFF
clone_size: many; j_call: TRBJ2-7; d_call: NA; v_call: TRBV2; cdr3_nt: TGTGCCAGCAGCTCCCCGGGACAGCGGGCCTACGAGCAGTACTTC; cdr3_aa: CASSSPGQRAYEQYF
clone_size: NA; j_call: TRBJ2-2; d_call: TRBD2; v_call: TRBV5-4; cdr3_nt: TGTGCCAGCAGCTTCCGCCGGGGGGGGGCCGGGGAGCTGTTTTTT; cdr3_aa: CASSFRRGGAGELFF
clone_size: NA; j_call: TRBJ2-3; d_call: NA; v_call: TRBV7-9; cdr3_nt: TGTGCCAGCAGCTTCGCTACCCTTAGCACAGATACGCAGTATTTT; cdr3_aa: CASSFATLSTDTQYF
clone_size: few; j_call: TRBJ2-3; d_call: TRBD2; v_call: TRBV6-5; cdr3_nt: TGTGCCAGCAGTCCTAAGAGCGGGGGGGCAGATACGCAGTATTTT; cdr3_aa: CASSPKSGGADTQYF
clone_size: NA; j_call: TRBJ1-2; d_call: TRBD1; v_call: TRBV6-6; cdr3_nt: TGTGCCAGCACCCCGGGACAGGCCGCCAGCTATGGCTACACCTTC; cdr3_aa: CASTPGQAASYGYTF
clone_size: few; j_call: TRBJ2-1; d_call: TRBD1; v_call: TRBV10-1; cdr3_nt: TGCGCCAGCAGTGAATCCGGGACAGGGTTTGATGAGCAGTTCTTC; cdr3_aa: CASSESGTGFDEQFF
clone_size: NA; j_call: TRBJ2-3; d_call: NA; v_call: TRBV7-9; cdr3_nt: TGTGCCAGCAGCTTACCGGGAGCGACAGATACGCAGTATTTT; cdr3_aa: CASSLPGATDTQYF
clone_size: few; j_call: TRBJ1-4; d_call: TRBD1; v_call: TRBV28; cdr3_nt: TGTGCCAGCAGTACGACAGGGGCTTATAATGAAAAACTGTTTTTT; cdr3_aa: CASSTTGAYNEKLFF
clone_size: NA; j_call: TRBJ1-2; d_call: NA; v_call: TRBV6-5; cdr3_nt: TGTGCCAGCAGTTACTCGCGAGGGTATGGCTACACCTTC; cdr3_aa: CASSYSRGYGYTF